Listed here are 30 T cell receptor beta chains from one sample, sequenced in a study of early T cells in non-severe SARS-CoV-2 infection. MiXCR was run by TCRdb on the 5' RACE reads, yielding one entry per CDR3 protein. The table records about 45,000 distinct CDR3 sequences, roughly 10% of them present only once. The specimen sequenced was whole blood. All receptors derive from an adult who was a healthcare worker with PCR-confirmed SARS-CoV-2 infection or an uninfected control (not recorded which).

This rearrangement joins TRBV12-5 to TRBJ2-3; D may be TRBD1 (6 bases). V lost 7 bases, J lost 2 bases, and 16 bases lay in between. Germline V gene lookup returns CDR1 LGHNT and CDR2 FRNRAP. This CDR3 is 15 amino acids long. Here the CDR3 DNA reads TGTGCTAGTGCCTCGTCTGGGGGCCTCACAGATACGCAGTATTTT. Protein: CASASSGGLTDTQYF.

This clonotype was detected a few times. The chain employs TRBV7-9 and TRBJ1-6; D is unresolved. This CDR3 is built from 14 residues. The germline V gene encodes CDR1 SEHNR and CDR2 FQNEAQ (reference sequence). Trimming shortened V by 1 base and J by 6 bases, and 7 bases separated the two germline ends. The CDR3 coding sequence is TGTGCCAGCAGCTTAGTACAGTCTAATTCACCCCTCCACTTT. Amino acid sequence: CASSLVQSNSPLHF.

This clonotype was counted a few times. CDR3: CASRAPGANSPLHF. The CDR3, as DNA: TGTGCCAGCCGGGCCCCAGGGGCAAATTCACCCCTCCACTTT. This chain links TRBV9 with TRBJ1-6; a possible D gene is TRBD1 (6 bases). The CDR3 is 14 amino acids. Germline V gives CDR1 SGDLS, CDR2 YYNGEE. V gave up 7 bases and J gave up 7 bases, with 15 bases separating them.

This clonotype was counted a few times. V usage is TRBV6-2 or TRBV6-3 and J usage is TRBJ1-1, with unresolved D. Trimming removed 0 bases from V and 6 bases from J, with 8 bases in between. Germline CDR1 reads MNHEY; CDR2 reads SVGEGT. The length of the CDR3 is 13 residues. Written as DNA, the CDR3 is TGTGCCAGCAGTTACTCCCCCCCCGCTGAAGCTTTCTTT. Protein sequence: CASSYSPPAEAFF.

This clonotype was counted ten times or more. The chain employs TRBV11-2 and TRBJ2-1, with 8 bases matching TRBD2. The CDR3 sequence is 15 residues long. CDR1 SGHAT and CDR2 FQNNGV come from the germline V gene. J gave up 3 bases and V 4 bases, and 5 bases lay outside the gene matches. As DNA, the CDR3 is TGTGCCAGCAGCTCGAGCGGGGGTATCTACAATGAGCAGTTCTTC. This gives the protein CASSSSGGIYNEQFF. The full variable domain, its missing parts supplied by reference TRBV11-2 and TRBJ2-1, is EAGVAQSPRYKIIEKRQSVAFWCNPISGHATLYWYQQILGQGPKLLIQFQNNGVVDDSQLPKDRFSAERLKGVDSTLKIQPAKLEDSAVYLCASSSSGGIYNEQFFGPGTRLTVL.

As concerns this clonotype: At one boundary the junction diverges from the germline segment, which might be a read error. The rearrangement joins TRBV29-1 to TRBJ1-1; D is possibly TRBD1 (5 bases). The CDR3 is made up of 12 amino acids. Per the germline V gene, CDR1 is SQVTM and CDR2 is ANQGSEA. This CDR3 reads CTVAGHGTEAFF. CDR3 in DNA: TGTACTGTGGCAGGGCACGGGACTGAAGCTTTCTTT.

Ten or more counts support this clonotype. The rearrangement links TRBV5-1 to TRBJ2-7; D might be TRBD2 (6 bases). Trimming removed 3 bases from V and 7 bases from J, with 17 bases in between. CDR3 length: 14 residues. Germline CDR1 is SGHRS and CDR2 is YFSETQ. The CDR3 sequence: CASSSDGGILEQYF. The DNA for the CDR3 is TGCGCCAGCAGCTCGGACGGAGGGATCCTGGAGCAGTACTTC.

The V gene is TRBV29-1, the J gene TRBJ2-1; the match to TRBD2 covers 7 bases. Germline V gene data show CDR1 as SQVTM and CDR2 as ANQGSEA. Unmatched junction bases numbered 3, after V lost 4 bases and J lost 3 bases. The length of the CDR3 is 13 residues. CDR3 DNA sequence: TGCAGCGTTGCAGGCGGGAGCTACAATGAGCAGTTCTTC. Translation: CSVAGGSYNEQFF.

This clonotype was found many times. The chain couples TRBV12-3 or TRBV12-4 to TRBJ1-2; a weak D match, TRBD1 (5 bases). The CDR3 covers 14 residues. V was shortened by 7 bases and J by 4 bases, with 16 bases between the two germline ends. The CDR3 protein is CASTRRAGSYGYTF. The DNA for the CDR3 is TGTGCCAGCACCAGGAGGGCAGGGAGCTATGGCTACACCTTC.

This clonotype was seen at least ten times. This chain links TRBV29-1 with TRBJ2-1; D uncertain. This CDR3 spans 13 amino acids. The germline V and J ends were trimmed by 5 bases and 0 bases, with 8 bases remaining between them. In germline, CDR1 is SQVTM, CDR2 ANQGSEA. CDR3 bases: TGCAGCGTTCGGCGGAGCTCCTACAATGAGCAGTTCTTC. Translating gives CSVRRSSYNEQFF.

Concerning this clonotype itself: A much larger clone is a single base away; this may be a read error. This chain connects TRBV7-2 to TRBJ2-1; tentatively, D is TRBD2 (5 bases). CDR1 SGHTA and CDR2 FQGNSA come from the germline V gene. The CDR3 loop spans 17 amino acids. V lost 4 bases to trimming and J lost 9 bases, with 25 bases between them. The CDR3 sequence is CASSYQWAGAGHIEQFF. As DNA, the CDR3 is TGTGCCAGCAGCTACCAGTGGGCGGGCGCCGGTCATATTGAGCAGTTCTTC.

This clonotype was counted only a few times. V usage is TRBV12-3 or TRBV12-4 and J usage is TRBJ1-4; 7 bases are a match to TRBD1. The CDR3 contains 14 residues. After removal of 5 bases from V and 6 bases from J, the junction contained 6 bases not matched to a gene. The CDR3 nucleotides read TGTGCCAGCAGTCCCTATGGGACAGATGAAAAACTGTTTTTT. This translates into CASSPYGTDEKLFF.

This clonotype was seen at least ten times. The chain is built from TRBV7-6 and TRBJ2-1, with TRBD2 matching over 9 bases. CDR3 length equals 15 residues. V shed 2 bases and J 4 bases; nucleotides not matched to a gene: 3. Germline CDR1 and CDR2: SGHVS and FNYEAQ. The CDR3 loop is CASSLNSGRYNEQFF. DNA for the CDR3: TGTGCCAGCAGCTTAAATAGCGGGAGATACAATGAGCAGTTCTTC. Looking up the rest from reference TRBV7-6 and TRBJ2-1 gives the full variable domain: GAGVSQSPRYKVTKRGQDVALRCDPISGHVSLYWYRQALGQGPEFLTYFNYEAQQDKSGLPNDRFSAERPEGSISTLTIQRTEQRDSAMYRCASSLNSGRYNEQFFGPGTRLTVL.

A remark on this clonotype: A read error may be the cause here, since a much bigger clone is one base away. J is TRBJ1-1 and V is TRBV18; perhaps TRBD1 as D (5 bases). This CDR3 has 16 residues. Germline CDR1 KGHSH, CDR2 LQKENI. CDR3 in amino acids: CTSSPLFRGGNTEAFF. The CDR3, as DNA: TGTACCAGCTCACCACTATTTCGGGGGGGGAACACTGAAGCTTTCTTT.

The sample holds many counts of this clonotype. The J gene is TRBJ2-5, the V gene TRBV19, with D perhaps matching TRBD1 or TRBD2 (5 bases each). V lost 4 bases and J lost 1, with 16 bases in between. Germline lookup yields CDR1 LNHDA and CDR2 SQIVND (reference sequence). This CDR3 is 16 amino acids long. The CDR3 region has the DNA TGTGCCAGTAGTAAGGGAGACAGAACGTCCCAAGAGACCCAGTACTTC. Residues: CASSKGDRTSQETQYF.

The sample holds many counts of this clonotype. The chain joins TRBV5-4 to TRBJ2-5, with TRBD1 identical over 7 bases. Trimming cost V 3 bases and J 1 base; bases outside gene matches: 9. The CDR3 length is 16 residues. CDR1 and CDR2 from the germline V gene are SGHNT and YYREEE (reference sequence). CDR3 DNA sequence: TGTGCCAGCAGCTCCCACAGGGGTGCAGTCCAAGAGACCCAGTACTTC. Residues: CASSSHRGAVQETQYF.

This chain joins TRBV7-2 and TRBJ2-7; possible D gene TRBD1, 5 bases. This CDR3 has 12 amino acids. From germline, CDR1 is SGHTA and CDR2 FQGNSA. V was trimmed by 3 bases and J by 3 bases, leaving 6 bases between them. The CDR3 region has the DNA TGTGCCAGCAGCTTCGACAGCTACGAGCAGTACTTC. This gives the protein CASSFDSYEQYF. The full variable domain, completed using reference TRBV7-2 and TRBJ2-7, is GAGVSQSPSNKVTEKGKDVELRCDPISGHTALYWYRQSLGQGLEFLIYFQGNSAPDKSGLPSDRFSAERTGGSVSTLTIQRTQQEDSAVYLCASSFDSYEQYFGPGTRLTVT.

There are many counts of this clonotype. The genes are TRBV27 and TRBJ1-1; 7 nucleotides match TRBD1. The CDR3 length is 15 residues. V shed 6 bases, J shed 0 bases, and the junction held 7 bases outside the gene matches. Germline assignment: CDR1 MNHEY and CDR2 SMNVEV (reference sequence). The CDR3 nucleotides read TGTGCCAGCAGAGAGACAGGGAGGATGAACACTGAAGCTTTCTTT. The encoded protein is CASRETGRMNTEAFF.

The sample holds many counts of this clonotype. The chain employs TRBV7-2 and TRBJ2-5, with 12 positions matching TRBD2. Germline CDR1 reads SGHTA; CDR2 reads FQGNSA. CDR3 length: 16 residues. The V gene end was trimmed by 5 bases and the J gene end by 4 bases; junction bases not matched to a gene: 8. The CDR3 nucleotides read TGTGCCAGCAGCCAAGGACTAGCGGGATCCAGAGAGACCCAGTACTTC. It yields the protein CASSQGLAGSRETQYF.

This clonotype was detected ten times or more. The gene calls are TRBV20-1 and TRBJ1-1; perhaps TRBD1 as D (5 bases). The germline V gene encodes CDR1 DFQATT and CDR2 SNEGSKA (reference sequence). The CDR3 is 10 residues long. V gave up 4 bases and J gave up 10 bases, with 10 bases separating them. This CDR3 reads CSATRQRAFF. The CDR3 DNA follows: TGCAGTGCTACCCGACAGAGAGCTTTCTTT.

This clonotype was seen many times. J is TRBJ1-2 and V is TRBV28; 12 nucleotides agree with TRBD1. Germline CDR1 and CDR2: MDHEN and SYDVKM. V lost 5 bases to trimming and J lost 8 bases; unmatched junction nucleotides: 9. The CDR3 loop spans 15 amino acids. CDR3 in DNA: TGTGCCAGCAGTCCTCCGGGACAGGGGGCTGGCGGCTACACCTTC. Translation gives CASSPPGQGAGGYTF.

V usage is TRBV7-9 and J usage is TRBJ1-2; TRBD1 might be the D (5 bases). This CDR3 is built from 15 residues. Germline V gene lookup returns CDR1 SEHNR and CDR2 FQNEAQ (reference sequence). Trimming pared 5 bases from V and 3 bases from J, leaving 16 bases between. DNA of the CDR3: TGTGCCAGCAGCCCTCCGGGGCCGCTTCACTATGGCTACACCTTC. Translation: CASSPPGPLHYGYTF.

This clonotype was picked up many times. As the CDR3 is not closed by the conserved phenylalanine or tryptophan, this likely results from a read error. It is unclear where the CDR3 begins or ends on the DNA, so no DNA is shown, and the CDR3 is as TCRdb lists it. The chain joins TRBV28 to TRBJ2-5; the table's D call TRBD2 went unverified against the DNA. Germline values: CDR1 MDHEN, CDR2 SYDVKM. The CDR3 is 12 residues long, counting both termini. This CDR3 reads CASSKQREAHRL.

The sample holds many counts of this clonotype. The rearrangement uses TRBV20-1 and TRBJ1-5; D not resolved. This CDR3 is built from 13 residues. Germline V gene sequence: CDR1 DFQATT, CDR2 SNEGSKA (reference sequence). V was pared by 0 bases and J by 3 bases, with 6 bases between. This CDR3 reads CSAREAANQPQHF. CDR3 sequence (DNA): TGCAGTGCTAGAGAAGCAGCCAATCAGCCCCAGCATTTT.

The rearrangement links TRBV5-1 to TRBJ1-6, with a weak D call TRBD1 (5 bases). CDR1 SGHRS and CDR2 YFSETQ come from the germline V gene. This CDR3 is 13 amino acids long. Trimming pared 2 bases from V and 10 bases from J, leaving 10 bases between. The CDR3 DNA is TGCGCCAGCAGCTTCGATAGGGACTCACCCCTCCACTTT. This gives the protein CASSFDRDSPLHF.

This clonotype was counted between two and nine times. The chain joins TRBV7-6 to TRBJ2-1; D gene ambiguous. Between the trimmed V and J ends, which lost 1 base and 9 bases, there was a span of 13 bases. Germline loops: CDR1 SGHVS, CDR2 FNYEAQ. The CDR3 length is 14 residues. CDR3 in DNA: TGTGCCAGCAGCTTAGGTTCGTTTGGCCCTGAGCAGTTCTTC. Translated: CASSLGSFGPEQFF.

This clonotype was counted between two and nine times. The genes are TRBV7-3 and TRBJ2-3, with TRBD2 identical over 9 bases. The CDR3 runs 17 residues. Germline CDR1 and CDR2: SGHTA and FQGTGA. The ends lost 3 bases at V and 0 bases at J; junction bases unmatched: 7. CDR3 DNA: TGTGCCAGCAGCTTGCCCATACTAGCGGGTAGCACAGATACGCAGTATTTT. Translation gives CASSLPILAGSTDTQYF.

This clonotype was counted a few times. This sequence joins TRBV7-2 and TRBJ2-5; D gene ambiguous. The germline V gene has CDR1 SGHTA and CDR2 FQGNSA. Trimming took 5 bases from V and 2 from J, leaving 9 bases between them. The CDR3 covers 13 residues. The CDR3 coding sequence is TGTGCCAGCAGCATACCCTTACAAGAGACCCAGTACTTC. Translated, it gives CASSIPLQETQYF.

This clonotype came up a few times. The gene calls are TRBV4-3 and TRBJ2-5, with TRBD1 as a possible D gene (6 bases). In germline, CDR1 is LGHNA, CDR2 YSLEER. Trimming stripped 3 bases from V and 3 bases from J, with 11 bases between. There are 14 residues in the CDR3. CDR3 sequence (DNA): TGCGCCAGCAGCCATGACGCAGGGGAAGAGACCCAGTACTTC. It codes for CASSHDAGEETQYF.

In this sample, this clonotype turned up a few times. The V call is TRBV4-2, the J call TRBJ1-1; 9 bases fit TRBD1. Unmatched junction bases numbered 9, after V lost 0 bases and J lost 1 base. The germline gives CDR1 LGHNA, CDR2 YNFKEQ. This CDR3 has 18 residues. The CDR3 DNA reads TGTGCCAGCAGCCAAGACCCGGGACAGGGAGCGGCGAACACTGAAGCTTTCTTT. Its protein is CASSQDPGQGAANTEAFF.